The T cell receptor beta chain under discussion was sequenced for a study of blood T cells in healthy people across ages. This clonotype occurred many times. What it binds is not known. The CDR3 covers 16 residues. Germline V gene data show CDR1 as DFQATT and CDR2 as SNEGSKA (reference sequence). Losses at the gene ends were 1 base for V and 0 bases for J; bases not matched to a gene: 3. Alongside a J-beta primer mix, a sample-barcoded 5' primer served in a second PCR lasting 7 to 11 cycles. There were at least 3 million CDR3-containing paired-end reads obtained from each sample. Via MiXCR, TCRdb re-called the 5' RACE reads, giving one row per CDR3 protein. The table shows roughly 1,500,000 distinct CDR3 sequences, with about 35% occurring only once. Study results and caveats: In older individuals, TCR beta diversity per million T cells was lower, falling roughly linearly with age.

The sample taken for sequencing was blood. The TCR sequence derives from a woman aged 25 to 45 in good health. The J gene is TRBJ2-1, the V gene TRBV20-1, with 10 positions matching TRBD2. CDR3 sequence: CSARVLAGASYNEQFF. CDR3 bases: TGCAGTGCTAGAGTTCTAGCGGGGGCCTCCTACAATGAGCAGTTCTTC.